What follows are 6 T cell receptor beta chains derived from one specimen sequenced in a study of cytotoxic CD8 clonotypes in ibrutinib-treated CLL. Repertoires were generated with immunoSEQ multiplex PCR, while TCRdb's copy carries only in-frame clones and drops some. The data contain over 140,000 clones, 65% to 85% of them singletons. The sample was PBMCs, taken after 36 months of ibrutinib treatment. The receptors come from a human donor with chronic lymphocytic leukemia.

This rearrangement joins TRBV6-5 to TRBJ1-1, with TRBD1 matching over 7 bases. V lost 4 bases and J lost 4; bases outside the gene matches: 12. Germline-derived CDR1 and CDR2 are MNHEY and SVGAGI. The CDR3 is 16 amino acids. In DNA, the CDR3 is TGTGCCAGCAGTTTCGGGACAGTGGGAGGGACCACTGAAGCTTTCTTT. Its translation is CASSFGTVGGTTEAFF.

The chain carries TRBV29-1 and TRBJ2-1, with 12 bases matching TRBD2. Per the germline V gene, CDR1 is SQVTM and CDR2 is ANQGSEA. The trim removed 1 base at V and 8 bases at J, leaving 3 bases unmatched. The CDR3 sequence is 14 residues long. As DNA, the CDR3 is TGCAGCGTTGAAGGTCTAGCGGGGGGGGATGAGCAGTTCTTC. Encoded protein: CSVEGLAGGDEQFF.

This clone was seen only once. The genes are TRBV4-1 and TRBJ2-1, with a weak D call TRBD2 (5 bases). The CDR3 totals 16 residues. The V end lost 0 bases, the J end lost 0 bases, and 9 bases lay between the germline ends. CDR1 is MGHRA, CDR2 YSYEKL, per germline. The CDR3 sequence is CASSQEATNSYNEQFF. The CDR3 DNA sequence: TGCGCCAGCAGCCAAGAAGCGACTAACTCCTACAATGAGCAGTTCTTC.

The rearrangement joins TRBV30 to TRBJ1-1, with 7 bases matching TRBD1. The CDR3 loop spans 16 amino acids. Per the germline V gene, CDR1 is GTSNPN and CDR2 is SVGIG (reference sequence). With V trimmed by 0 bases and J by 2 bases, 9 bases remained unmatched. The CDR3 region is CAWSVRTGAFNTEAFF. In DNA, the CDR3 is TGTGCCTGGAGTGTACGCACAGGGGCGTTTAACACTGAAGCTTTCTTT.

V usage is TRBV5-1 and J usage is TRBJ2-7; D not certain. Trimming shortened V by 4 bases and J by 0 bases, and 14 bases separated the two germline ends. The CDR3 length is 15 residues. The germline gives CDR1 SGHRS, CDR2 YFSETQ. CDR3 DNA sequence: TGCGCCAGCAGCCCGGACGGGCCGAGCTCCTACGAGCAGTACTTC. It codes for CASSPDGPSSYEQYF.

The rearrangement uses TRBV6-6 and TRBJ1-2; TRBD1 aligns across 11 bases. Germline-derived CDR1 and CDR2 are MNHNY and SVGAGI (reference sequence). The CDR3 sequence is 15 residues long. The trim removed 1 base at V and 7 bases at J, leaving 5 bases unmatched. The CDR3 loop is CASSYLGQGVGGYTF. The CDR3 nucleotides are TGTGCCAGCAGTTACTTGGGACAGGGGGTGGGTGGCTACACCTTC.